Described below is a single T cell receptor (beta chain) sequence and its context. These data are taken from a study of T cell responses to AZD1222 COVID-19 vaccine. The overall study: Second doses at about 4 or about 12 weeks were pooled.

Assay used: immunoSEQ multiplex PCR; TCRdb lists only in-frame clones, some missing. The data hold some 150,000 clones, with around nine tenths observed a single time. Germline CDR1 and CDR2: LNHDA and SQIVND (reference sequence). With V trimmed by 2 bases and J by 10 bases, 11 bases remained unmatched. The CDR3 has 15 residues. This sample comprised peripheral blood, obtained on day 0 of AZD1222 vaccination. This chain joins TRBV19 and TRBJ1-1; 9 bases align to TRBD1. The TCR comes from an adult in good health. CDR3 residues: CASSITQIGTGRAFF. CDR3 coding DNA: TGTGCCAGTAGTATAACCCAGATCGGGACAGGGCGAGCTTTCTTT.